These 19 T cell receptor beta chains share one sample of origin, sequenced in a study of blood T cell repertoires in COVID-19. TCRdb's copy holds only in-frame clones and misses some; the assay was immunoSEQ multiplex PCR. The sample has roughly 250,000 clones; roughly 80% are singletons. The material sequenced was peripheral blood. Every receptor here comes from a middle-aged woman with active or convalescent COVID-19.

The V gene is TRBV16, the J gene TRBJ1-1, with D maybe TRBD1 (5 bases). Per germline, CDR1 KGHSY and CDR2 FQNENV. The CDR3 length is 15 residues. The ends were cut back, 5 bases at V and 1 base at J, with 14 bases in the middle. This CDR3 reads CASSETVRGNTEAFF. In DNA, the CDR3 is TGTGCCAGCAGCGAAACGGTAAGGGGGAACACTGAAGCTTTCTTT.

The chain joins TRBV18 to TRBJ1-2; D is unresolved. The V and J ends lost 6 bases and 5 bases respectively, with 25 bases between them. CDR1 and CDR2 (germline): KGHSH, LQKENI. The CDR3 has 17 residues. The CDR3 sequence: CASSLRVWGVDPYGYTF. Written as DNA, the CDR3 is TGTGCCAGCTCCCTTAGGGTTTGGGGAGTAGATCCATATGGCTACACCTTC.

J is TRBJ1-6 and V is TRBV6-5; D perhaps matches TRBD1 (6 bases). The V gene's germline CDR1 is MNHEY and CDR2 SVGAGI. The CDR3 has 14 amino acids. The ends were cut back, 5 bases at V and 13 bases at J, with 18 bases in the middle. This chain's CDR3 is CASSPTGSEAPLHF. CDR3 DNA sequence: TGTGCCAGCAGTCCGACAGGCAGCGAAGCGCCCCTCCACTTT.

This chain connects TRBV6-1 to TRBJ1-2; 8 positions agree with TRBD1. V gave up 2 bases and J gave up 2 bases; unmatched junction bases: 7. Per the germline V gene, CDR1 is MNHNS and CDR2 is SASEGT. The CDR3 consists of 16 residues. This CDR3 is CASSESRTGPNYGYTF. CDR3 nucleotides: TGTGCCAGCAGTGAAAGTCGGACAGGGCCAAACTATGGCTACACCTTC.

V usage is TRBV28 and J usage is TRBJ1-2; TRBD1 matches 8 bases. J gave up 5 bases and V 5 bases, and 7 bases lay outside the gene matches. This CDR3 has 14 residues. From germline, CDR1 is MDHEN and CDR2 SYDVKM. The CDR3 loop is CASSPPGQEYGYTF. CDR3 sequence (DNA): TGTGCCAGCAGTCCACCGGGACAGGAGTATGGCTACACCTTC.

The genes are TRBV21-1 and TRBJ1-1. TRBV21-1 is marked as a pseudogene. The CDR3 is 15 residues long. The CDR3 loop reads CASSLQRGGGTEAFF. The CDR3 DNA follows: TGTGCCAGCAGCCTCCAGCGCGGGGGAGGGACTGAAGCTTTCTTT.

This clone has only a few counts. CDR3 sequence (DNA): TGCGCCAGCAGCCCCCCCAATCCGGAGGCGGATTCACCCCTCCACTTT. Its protein product is CASSPPNPEADSPLHF. The V gene is TRBV10-2, the J gene TRBJ1-6; D call uncertain. This CDR3 is 16 amino acids long. CDR1 is WSHSY, CDR2 SAAADI, per germline. V lost 6 bases, J lost 8 bases, and 20 bases lay in between.

The chain joins TRBV28 to TRBJ2-3, with 8 positions matching TRBD2. The CDR3 spans 17 residues. Germline loops: CDR1 MDHEN, CDR2 SYDVKM. V was pared by 5 bases and J by 3 bases, with 13 bases of the junction left unmatched. The CDR3 DNA is TGTGCCAGCAGTAGGGCCTCGGGACTAGGAAGGACAGATACGCAGTATTTT. Translating it yields CASSRASGLGRTDTQYF.

The CDR3 nucleotides read TGTGCCAGCCCCGAACCAGGGGGAAGCACTGAAGCTTTCTTT. Translation gives CASPEPGGSTEAFF. This chain uses TRBV7-9 with TRBJ1-1, with 7 bases identical to TRBD1. The germline V gene has CDR1 SEHNR and CDR2 FQNEAQ (reference sequence). V shed 8 bases and J 4 bases; nucleotides not matched to a gene: 10. CDR3 length: 14 amino acids.

The CDR3 loop reads CASSFGDGILGYTF. The CDR3 coding sequence is TGTGCCAGCAGCTTCGGGGATGGGATATTGGGCTACACCTTC. The rearrangement uses TRBV7-9 and TRBJ1-2; D is unclear. The CDR3 sequence is 14 residues long. Germline assignment: CDR1 SEHNR and CDR2 FQNEAQ (reference sequence). The germline V and J ends were trimmed by 3 bases and 8 bases, with 16 bases remaining between them.

The genes are TRBV11-2 and TRBJ2-2; TRBD2 is a possible D gene (5 bases). Between the trimmed V and J ends, which lost 1 base and 4 bases, there was a span of 10 bases. CDR3 size: 15 residues. Germline V gene sequence: CDR1 SGHAT, CDR2 FQNNGV. CDR3 sequence: CASSLAHAGTGELFF. The CDR3 DNA sequence: TGTGCCAGCAGCTTAGCTCACGCGGGCACCGGGGAGCTGTTTTTT.

The chain employs TRBV28 and TRBJ1-5, with D maybe TRBD1 (6 bases). The CDR3 length is 15 residues. The germline gives CDR1 MDHEN, CDR2 SYDVKM. V lost 2 bases to trimming and J lost 0 bases, with 8 bases between them. The CDR3 nucleotides read TGTGCCAGCAGTTTAAGGGGGTATAGCAATCAGCCCCAGCATTTT. It codes for CASSLRGYSNQPQHF.

V usage is TRBV7-3 and J usage is TRBJ1-1, with 8 positions matching TRBD1. Germline loops: CDR1 SGHTA, CDR2 FQGTGA. V lost 1 base to trimming and J lost 4 bases; unmatched junction nucleotides: 8. The CDR3 length is 16 residues. CDR3 DNA sequence: TGTGCCAGCAGCTTAATGGCCAGGGGGCTTAGCACTGAAGCTTTCTTT. It is translated as CASSLMARGLSTEAFF.

A remark on this clone: Other nucleotide sequences from this sample produce the same CDR3. CDR3 sequence reads: CASSYSSQGNQPQHF. The CDR3 nucleotides read TGTGCCAGCAGTTACTCCAGCCAGGGCAATCAGCCCCAGCATTTT. The V gene is TRBV6-5, the J gene TRBJ1-5; D call uncertain. The CDR3 covers 15 residues. Germline lookup yields CDR1 MNHEY and CDR2 SVGAGI. V gave up 0 bases and J gave up 2 bases, with 8 bases separating them.

V gene TRBV5-1 combines with J gene TRBJ1-6; D uncertain. The germline CDR1 and CDR2 sequences are SGHRS and YFSETQ. The germline V and J ends were trimmed by 3 bases and 2 bases, with 9 bases remaining between them. The CDR3 has 15 residues. The CDR3 bases are TGCGCCAGCAGCTGGGCCGGGACCTATAATTCACCCCTCCACTTT. As protein: CASSWAGTYNSPLHF.

This chain uses TRBV12-3 or TRBV12-4 with TRBJ1-2; D not resolved. The V end lost 5 bases, the J end lost 6 bases, and 13 bases lay between the germline ends. This CDR3 comprises 13 residues. In DNA, the CDR3 is TGTGCCAGCAGTCCGAGCGGCCGCGATGGCTACACCTTC. Translated: CASSPSGRDGYTF.

V is TRBV10-3 and J is TRBJ2-7, with D possibly TRBD1 on 6 matching bases. From germline, CDR1 is ENHRY and CDR2 SYGVKD. V dropped 7 bases and J dropped 2 bases, with 9 bases sitting between them. The CDR3 totals 12 residues. CDR3 DNA: TGTGCCATCACTAACAGGGCCTACGAGCAGTACTTC. This translates into CAITNRAYEQYF.

The gene calls are TRBV14 and TRBJ1-3, with unresolved D. Trimming left V 0 bases short and J 0 bases short, with 6 bases between. The CDR3 is made up of 15 amino acids. Germline CDR1 SGHDN, CDR2 FVKESK. CDR3 loop: CASSQDLRSGNTIYF. In nucleotides, the CDR3 is TGTGCCAGCAGCCAAGATCTCCGCTCTGGAAACACCATATATTTT.

This chain uses TRBV6-1 with TRBJ2-7, with 8 nucleotides matching TRBD2. Germline V lookup: CDR1 MNHNS, CDR2 SASEGT. The CDR3 runs to 13 residues. Trimming removed 3 bases from V and 7 bases from J; junction bases left unmatched: 5. The DNA of the CDR3 is TGTGCCAGCAGTGAGCGTCGGGGGGGGGAGCAGTACTTC. This gives the protein CASSERRGGEQYF.